The present entry profiles one T cell receptor (beta chain) with its context. Original analysis: Nucleated cell counts were estimated from reference gene primer amplification. Method: immunoSEQ multiplex PCR; TCRdb's copy keeps in-frame clones and lacks some. That table furnishes V, J and clone size, whereas the DNA furnished D and trimming. Here the sample spans around 150,000 clones, around nine tenths being singletons. This specimen comes from a study of blood T cell repertoires in COVID-19. Study as a whole: Acute and convalescent COVID-19 specimens originated in the United States, Italy and Spain. Nucleic acid was either cDNA or gDNA, and it came from T cells, B-cell-depleted T cells, or PBMCs.

Germline lookup yields CDR1 SQVTM and CDR2 ANQGSEA. This CDR3 is 13 amino acids long. V dropped 6 bases and J dropped 4; count of bases not matched to a gene: 9. The Seattle patients, enrolled during active infection, were followed longitudinally. The origin of this receptor is a woman in her seventies with COVID-19, enrolled during active disease. The specimen sequenced was peripheral blood. The V and J genes are TRBV29-1 and TRBJ2-7; 7 positions match TRBD2. CDR3 region: CSVGFLGGYEQYF. In nucleotides, the CDR3 is TGCAGCGTCGGGTTCCTCGGGGGGTACGAGCAGTACTTC.